What follows are 27 T cell receptor beta chains derived from one specimen sequenced in a study of T cells expressing NK-cell markers. TCRdb re-called the 5' RACE reads and catalogs CDR3 proteins one per entry, DNA excluded. In all, the sample yields a few hundred thousand distinct CDR3 sequences. The sample was blood T cells: a sorted CD56 or NKG2C T cell subset, CD4+ or CD8+ T cells, or bulk PBMC T cells (not recorded which). Source of these receptors: a woman aged 50 to 65 in good health.

The J gene is TRBJ2-3, the V gene TRBV20-1; TCRdb picks TRBD2, but there is no DNA to check that call. CDR1 and CDR2 (germline): DFQATT, SNEGSKA (reference sequence). This CDR3 is built from 15 residues. CDR3 in amino acids: CSAEGPSGRADTQYF.

The chain is built from TRBV5-1 and TRBJ1-1. The CDR3 totals 12 residues. Germline CDR1 reads SGHRS; CDR2 reads YFSETQ. CDR3 sequence: CASRLSGGEAFF.

The V call is TRBV3-1, the J call TRBJ2-5; TCRdb reports TRBD2, a call that lacks DNA to check it against. There are 14 residues in the CDR3. The germline CDR1 and CDR2 sequences are LGHDT and YNNKEL (reference sequence). The CDR3 reads CASSQSSGQETQYF.

V usage is TRBV29-1 and J usage is TRBJ2-5; TCRdb's D call, TRBD1, is unchecked because there is no DNA. The V gene's germline CDR1 is SQVTM and CDR2 ANQGSEA. The CDR3 consists of 13 residues. CDR3 loop: CSGLGTTTETQYF.

The chain employs TRBV7-8 and TRBJ2-1; TCRdb's assignment of TRBD2 cannot be checked, as there is no DNA. The germline V gene has CDR1 SGHVS and CDR2 FQNEAQ. There are 15 residues in the CDR3. CDR3 protein: CASSLEPSGDNEQFF.

V and J are TRBV5-5 and TRBJ1-1; TCRdb selects TRBD1, and the lack of DNA leaves this call unchecked. The CDR3 runs to 13 residues. From germline, CDR1 is SGHKS and CDR2 YYEKEE (reference sequence). CDR3 amino acids: CASSKQGTTEAFF.

The chain is built from TRBV7-6 and TRBJ2-3; TCRdb picks TRBD2, but there is no DNA to check that call. The CDR3 covers 17 residues. Germline CDR1 and CDR2: SGHVS and FNYEAQ. CDR3 amino acids: CASSLAPTSGTADTQYF.

The chain joins TRBV19 to TRBJ2-1; without DNA, the TCRdb call of TRBD1 cannot be checked. CDR3 length: 15 amino acids. The germline V gene has CDR1 LNHDA and CDR2 SQIVND (reference sequence). This chain's CDR3 is CASSIRAESYNEQFF.

The rearrangement uses TRBV12-3 or TRBV12-4 and TRBJ1-2; TCRdb indicates TRBD1, and absent DNA this call remains unverified. This CDR3 is 14 amino acids long. CDR3 loop: CASSLGTDFYGYTF.

CDR3 loop: CSADRAWARVGYGYTF. The V gene is TRBV20-1, the J gene TRBJ1-2; TCRdb outputs TRBD1, but without DNA this stays unchecked. The CDR3 is 16 amino acids. From germline, CDR1 is DFQATT and CDR2 SNEGSKA (reference sequence).

This rearrangement joins TRBV4-2 to TRBJ1-5; TCRdb designates TRBD1, a call that cannot be tested without DNA. CDR3 length: 16 residues. Germline CDR1 LGHNA, CDR2 YNFKEQ. This CDR3 reads CASSLEGGQGNQPQHF.

The rearrangement uses TRBV5-4 and TRBJ2-1; the D call of TRBD2 rests on TCRdb alone, since no DNA is present to check it. Germline lookup yields CDR1 SGHNT and CDR2 YYREEE (reference sequence). The CDR3 is 13 residues long. CDR3 amino acids: CASSLGELGEQFF.

The chain uses TRBV28 and TRBJ1-3; the D call of TRBD1 rests on TCRdb alone, since no DNA is present to check it. The germline V gene has CDR1 MDHEN and CDR2 SYDVKM. The CDR3 length is 14 residues. The CDR3 here is CASGSQSAGNTIYF.

V is TRBV20-1 and J is TRBJ2-1; the D call from TCRdb, TRBD2, cannot be confirmed without DNA. This CDR3 has 15 amino acids. The germline V gene encodes CDR1 DFQATT and CDR2 SNEGSKA (reference sequence). The CDR3 region is CSARPSGGGYNEQFF.

The chain uses TRBV18 and TRBJ2-1. The germline gives CDR1 KGHSH, CDR2 LQKENI. The CDR3 loop spans 12 amino acids. The CDR3 region is CASSRAGNEQFF.

CDR3 region: CASSQDPRTSGRATGANVLTF. The chain uses TRBV3-1 and TRBJ2-6; TCRdb reports TRBD2, a call that lacks DNA to check it against. The CDR3 runs 21 residues. Germline CDR1 is LGHDT and CDR2 is YNNKEL (reference sequence).

The V and J genes are TRBV18 and TRBJ2-7; the TRBD1 assignment by TCRdb is unverifiable without DNA. This CDR3 spans 16 amino acids. Per the germline V gene, CDR1 is KGHSH and CDR2 is LQKENI. CDR3 amino acids: CASSPRPTPLNYEQYF.

J is TRBJ2-1 and V is TRBV4-1; TCRdb gives TRBD2 as the D gene, but with no DNA this cannot be confirmed. This CDR3 contains 15 residues. Germline loops: CDR1 MGHRA, CDR2 YSYEKL. The CDR3 loop reads CASSPGLAGAVEQFF.

V is TRBV20-1 and J is TRBJ2-7; TCRdb names TRBD2, which stays unverified in the absence of DNA. The germline V gene encodes CDR1 DFQATT and CDR2 SNEGSKA (reference sequence). This CDR3 contains 14 residues. CDR3 protein: CSAGRLAASYEQYF.

The chain carries TRBV5-1 and TRBJ1-1; absent DNA, TCRdb's TRBD1 call cannot be checked. The CDR3 is 15 amino acids. Germline CDR1 and CDR2: SGHRS and YFSETQ. The CDR3 spells CASSLISQGPTEAFF.

This chain links TRBV6-5 with TRBJ2-1; with no DNA, the TCRdb D assignment of TRBD2 cannot be verified. The length of the CDR3 is 17 residues. Germline V CDR1 and CDR2: MNHEY, SVGAGI. The CDR3 reads CASSSRTSGRAHNEQFF.

The V call is TRBV3-1, the J call TRBJ1-5; the D call of TRBD1 rests on TCRdb alone, since no DNA is present to check it. The CDR3 is 16 residues long. From germline, CDR1 is LGHDT and CDR2 YNNKEL (reference sequence). This CDR3 reads CASSQDWTGVALPQHF. Full variable domain (missing parts from reference TRBV3-1 and TRBJ1-5): DTAVSQTPKYLVTQMGNDKSIKCEQNLGHDTMYWYKQDSKKFLKIMFSYNNKELIINETVPNRFSPKSPDKAHLNLHINSLELGDSAVYFCASSQDWTGVALPQHFGDGTRLSIL.

The CDR3: CASSRTGGTDTQRNF. The chain uses TRBV7-6 and TRBJ2-3; the TRBD1 assignment by TCRdb is unverifiable without DNA. CDR1 SGHVS and CDR2 FNYEAQ come from the germline V gene. The CDR3 loop spans 15 amino acids.

The gene calls are TRBV20-1 and TRBJ2-3; TCRdb calls TRBD2, which cannot be checked without DNA. The CDR3 runs to 14 residues. CDR1 is DFQATT and CDR2 is SNEGSKA in the germline V gene (reference sequence). This CDR3 is CSERGLIGTDTQYF.

V gene TRBV28 combines with J gene TRBJ2-3. CDR1 and CDR2 (germline): MDHEN, SYDVKM. CDR3 length: 16 residues. This CDR3 reads CASSLTARHTIDTQYF. Filled out from reference TRBV28 and TRBJ2-3, the complete variable domain reads DVKVTQSSRYLVKRTGEKVFLECVQDMDHENMFWYRQDPGLGLRLIYFSYDVKMKEKGDIPEGYSVSREKKERFSLILESASTNQTSMYLCASSLTARHTIDTQYFGPGTRLTVL.

The rearrangement joins TRBV18 to TRBJ1-2. The CDR3 spans 14 residues. CDR1 is KGHSH, CDR2 LQKENI, per germline. The CDR3 spells CASSPDGYADGYTF.

This chain joins TRBV4-1 and TRBJ2-5. Germline lookup yields CDR1 MGHRA and CDR2 YSYEKL. The CDR3 spans 12 residues. CDR3 loop: CASSQVAETQYF.